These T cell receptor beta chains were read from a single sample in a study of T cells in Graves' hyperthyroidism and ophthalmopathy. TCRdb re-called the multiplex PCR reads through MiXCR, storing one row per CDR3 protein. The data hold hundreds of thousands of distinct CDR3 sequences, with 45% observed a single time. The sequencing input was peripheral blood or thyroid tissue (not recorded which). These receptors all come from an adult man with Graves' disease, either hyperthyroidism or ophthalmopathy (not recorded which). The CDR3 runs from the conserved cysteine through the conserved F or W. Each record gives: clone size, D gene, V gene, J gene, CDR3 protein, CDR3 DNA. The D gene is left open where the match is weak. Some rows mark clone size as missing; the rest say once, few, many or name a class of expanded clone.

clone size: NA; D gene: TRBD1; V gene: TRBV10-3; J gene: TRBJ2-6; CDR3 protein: CAISEEGARGANVLTF; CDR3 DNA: TGTGCCATCAGTGAAGAGGGGGCGCGGGGGGCCAACGTCCTGACTTTC
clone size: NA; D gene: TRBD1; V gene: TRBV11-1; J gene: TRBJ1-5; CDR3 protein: CASSPGTGGLEPQHF; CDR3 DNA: TGTGCCAGCAGCCCAGGGACAGGGGGCTTGGAGCCCCAGCATTTT
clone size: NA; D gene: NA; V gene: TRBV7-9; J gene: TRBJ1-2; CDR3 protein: CASSEGLGTGYTF; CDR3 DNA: TGTGCCAGCAGTGAAGGATTAGGGACCGGCTACACCTTC
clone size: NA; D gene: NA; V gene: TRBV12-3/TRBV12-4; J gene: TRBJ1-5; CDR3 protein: CASSSMGAGNQPQHF; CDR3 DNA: TGTGCCAGCAGTTCCATGGGCGCGGGCAATCAGCCCCAGCATTTT
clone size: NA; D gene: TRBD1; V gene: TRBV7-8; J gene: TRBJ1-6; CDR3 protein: CASSLAGQGWNSPLHF; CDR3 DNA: TGTGCCAGCAGCTTAGCGGGACAGGGTTGGAATTCACCCCTCCACTTT
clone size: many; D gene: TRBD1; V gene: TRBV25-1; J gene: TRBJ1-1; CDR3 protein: CASSARAGTGATEAFF; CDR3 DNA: TGTGCCAGCAGTGCGCGAGCCGGGACAGGGGCCACTGAAGCTTTCTTT
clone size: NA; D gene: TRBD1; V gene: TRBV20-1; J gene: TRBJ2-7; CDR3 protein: CSARDGTELYEQYF; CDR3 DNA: TGCAGTGCTAGGGACGGGACAGAACTCTACGAGCAGTACTTC
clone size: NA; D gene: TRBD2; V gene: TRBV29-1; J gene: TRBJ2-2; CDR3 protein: CSVRLAGPGELFF; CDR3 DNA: TGCAGCGTCAGACTAGCAGGTCCCGGGGAGCTGTTTTTT
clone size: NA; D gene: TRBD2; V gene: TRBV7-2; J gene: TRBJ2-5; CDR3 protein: CASSSLAKQETQYF; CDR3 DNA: TGTGCCAGCAGTTCACTAGCGAAGCAAGAGACCCAGTACTTC
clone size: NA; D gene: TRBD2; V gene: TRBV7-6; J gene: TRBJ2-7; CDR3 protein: CASSSTSGDPYEQYF; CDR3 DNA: TGTGCCAGCAGCTCAACTAGCGGGGACCCCTACGAGCAGTACTTC
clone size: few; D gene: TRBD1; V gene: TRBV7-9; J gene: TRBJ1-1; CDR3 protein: CASSQLQGSEAFF; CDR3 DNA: TGTGCCAGCAGCCAGTTACAGGGGTCCGAAGCTTTCTTT
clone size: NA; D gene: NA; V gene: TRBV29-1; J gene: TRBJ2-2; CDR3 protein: CSVDHRGESVPGELFF; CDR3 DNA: TGCAGCGTTGATCATCGCGGGGAATCGGTCCCCGGGGAGCTGTTTTTT
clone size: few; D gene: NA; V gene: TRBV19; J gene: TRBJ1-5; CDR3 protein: CASSMGRLKPQHF; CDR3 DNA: TGTGCCAGTAGTATGGGACGGTTAAAGCCCCAGCATTTT
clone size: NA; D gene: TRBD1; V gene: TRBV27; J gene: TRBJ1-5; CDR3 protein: CASSTTGGRYQPQHF; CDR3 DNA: TGTGCCAGCAGTACAACAGGGGGCCGATACCAGCCCCAGCATTTT
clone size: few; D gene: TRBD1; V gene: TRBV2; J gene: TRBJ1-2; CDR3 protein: CASSAWDRDQLNYGYTF; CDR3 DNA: TGTGCCAGCAGCGCCTGGGACAGGGACCAACTTAACTATGGCTACACCTTC
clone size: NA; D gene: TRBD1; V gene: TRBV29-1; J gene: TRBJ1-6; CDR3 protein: CSSGLQGAYSPLHF; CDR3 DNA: TGCAGCAGTGGACTACAGGGGGCTTATTCACCCCTCCACTTT
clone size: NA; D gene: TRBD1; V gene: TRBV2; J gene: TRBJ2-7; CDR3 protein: CASLTGQGASYEQYF; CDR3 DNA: TGTGCCAGCCTCACGGGACAGGGGGCTTCCTACGAGCAGTACTTC
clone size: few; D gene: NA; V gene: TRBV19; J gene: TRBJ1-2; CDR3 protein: CASSPLSGAYGYTF; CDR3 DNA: TGTGCCAGTAGTCCCCTGTCAGGGGCCTATGGCTACACCTTC
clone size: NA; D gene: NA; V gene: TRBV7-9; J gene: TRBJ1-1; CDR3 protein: CASSLIPYTEAFF; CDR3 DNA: TGTGCCAGCAGCTTAATTCCTTACACTGAAGCTTTCTTT
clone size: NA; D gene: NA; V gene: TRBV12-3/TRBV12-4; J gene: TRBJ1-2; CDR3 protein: CASSPETNYGYTF; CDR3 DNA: TGTGCCAGCAGCCCAGAGACTAACTATGGCTACACCTTC
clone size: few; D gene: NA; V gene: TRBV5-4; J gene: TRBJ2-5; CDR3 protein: CASSLEPKETQYF; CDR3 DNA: TGTGCCAGCAGCTTGGAACCCAAAGAGACCCAGTACTTC
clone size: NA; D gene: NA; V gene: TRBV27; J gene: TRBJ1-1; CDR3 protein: CASSTGTGREAFF; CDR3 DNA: TGTGCCAGCTCAACCGGGACTGGTCGTGAAGCTTTCTTT
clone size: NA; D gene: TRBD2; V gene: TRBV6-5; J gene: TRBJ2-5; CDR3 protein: CASSYLAGGRKETQYF; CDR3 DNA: TGTGCCAGCAGTTACCTAGCGGGGGGCCGAAAAGAGACCCAGTACTTC
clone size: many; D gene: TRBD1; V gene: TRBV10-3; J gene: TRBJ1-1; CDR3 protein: CAISTGTGGTEAFF; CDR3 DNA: TGTGCCATCAGCACCGGGACAGGGGGCACTGAAGCTTTCTTT
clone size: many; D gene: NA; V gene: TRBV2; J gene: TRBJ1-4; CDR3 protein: CASSDSRATNEKLFF; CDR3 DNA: TGTGCCAGCAGTGACTCAAGGGCAACTAATGAAAAACTGTTTTTT
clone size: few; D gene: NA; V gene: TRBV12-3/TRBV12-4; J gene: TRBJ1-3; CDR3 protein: CASSFNGHTIYF; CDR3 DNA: TGTGCCAGCAGTTTTAACGGGCACACCATATATTTT
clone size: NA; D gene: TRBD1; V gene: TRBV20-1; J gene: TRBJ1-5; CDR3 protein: CSAGQGNQPQHF; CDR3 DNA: TGCAGTGCTGGACAGGGAAATCAGCCCCAGCATTTT
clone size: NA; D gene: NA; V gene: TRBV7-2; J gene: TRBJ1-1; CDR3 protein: CASTPGVNTEAFF; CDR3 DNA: TGTGCCAGCACTCCGGGCGTGAACACTGAAGCTTTCTTT
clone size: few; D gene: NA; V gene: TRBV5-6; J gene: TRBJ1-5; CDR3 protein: CASSLSRDNQPQHF; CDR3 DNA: TGTGCCAGCAGCTTAAGCAGGGACAATCAGCCCCAGCATTTT
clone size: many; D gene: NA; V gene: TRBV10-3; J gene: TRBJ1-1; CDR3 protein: CAISEGGREAFF; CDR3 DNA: TGTGCCATCAGTGAAGGCGGACGCGAGGCTTTCTTT
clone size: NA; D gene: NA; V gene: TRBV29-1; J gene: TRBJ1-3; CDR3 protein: CSVETGGYTGNTIYF; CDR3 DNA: TGCAGCGTTGAAACGGGTGGCTACACCGGAAACACCATATATTTT
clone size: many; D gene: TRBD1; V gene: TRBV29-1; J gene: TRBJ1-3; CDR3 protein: CSAGQGNGNTIYF; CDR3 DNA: TGCAGCGCCGGACAGGGGAATGGAAACACCATATATTTT
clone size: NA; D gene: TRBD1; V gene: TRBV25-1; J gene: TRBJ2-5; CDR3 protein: CASSPGSGTGEETQYF; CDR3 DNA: TGTGCCAGCAGTCCAGGGAGCGGGACAGGGGAAGAGACCCAGTACTTC
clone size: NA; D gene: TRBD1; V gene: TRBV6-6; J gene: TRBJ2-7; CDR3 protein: CASSYSFGDDRVYEQYF; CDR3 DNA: TGTGCCAGCAGTTACTCGTTCGGGGACGACAGGGTCTACGAGCAGTACTTC
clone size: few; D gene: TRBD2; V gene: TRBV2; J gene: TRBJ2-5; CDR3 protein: CAASSSGQETQYF; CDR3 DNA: TGTGCCGCGTCATCTAGCGGACAAGAGACCCAGTACTTC
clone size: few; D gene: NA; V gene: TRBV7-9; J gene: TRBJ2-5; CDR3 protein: CASSLATPWGSETQYF; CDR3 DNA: TGTGCCAGCAGCTTAGCAACCCCCTGGGGGTCGGAGACCCAGTACTTC
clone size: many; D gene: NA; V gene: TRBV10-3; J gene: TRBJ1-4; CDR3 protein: CATRGAVREKLFF; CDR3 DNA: TGTGCCACCCGGGGGGCTGTGCGTGAAAAACTGTTTTTT
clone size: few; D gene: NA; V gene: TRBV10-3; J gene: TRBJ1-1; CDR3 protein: CASNQGQTDTEAFF; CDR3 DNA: TGTGCCAGCAATCAGGGCCAGACGGACACTGAAGCTTTCTTT
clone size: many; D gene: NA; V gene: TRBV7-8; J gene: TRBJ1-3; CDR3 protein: CASSLERSSGNTIYF; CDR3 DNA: TGTGCCAGCAGCTTAGAACGGAGCTCTGGAAACACCATATATTTT
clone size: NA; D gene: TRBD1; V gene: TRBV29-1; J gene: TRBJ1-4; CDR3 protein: CSVEWDREKLFF; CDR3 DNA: TGCAGCGTTGAGTGGGACAGGGAAAAACTGTTTTTT
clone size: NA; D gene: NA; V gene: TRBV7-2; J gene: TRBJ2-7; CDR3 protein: CASSLAVAGKISYEQYF; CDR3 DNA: TGTGCCAGCAGCTTAGCGGTGGCAGGGAAAATCTCCTACGAGCAGTACTTC
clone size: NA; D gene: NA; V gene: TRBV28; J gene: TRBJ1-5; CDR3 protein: CASSLSGTRNQPQHF; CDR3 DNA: TGTGCCAGCAGTTTATCGGGCACCCGCAATCAGCCCCAGCATTTT
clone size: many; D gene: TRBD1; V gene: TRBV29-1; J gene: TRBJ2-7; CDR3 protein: CSVSPGGRGEQYF; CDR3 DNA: TGCAGCGTCTCTCCAGGGGGTCGTGGCGAGCAGTACTTC
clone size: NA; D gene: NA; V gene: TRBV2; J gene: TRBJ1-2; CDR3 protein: CASSASGSLNYGYTF; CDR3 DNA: TGTGCCAGCAGTGCCTCAGGTTCTCTCAACTATGGCTACACCTTC
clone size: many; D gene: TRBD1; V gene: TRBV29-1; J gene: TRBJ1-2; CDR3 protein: CSVAGQGVGGYTF; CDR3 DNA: TGCAGCGTTGCCGGACAGGGTGTAGGTGGCTACACCTTC
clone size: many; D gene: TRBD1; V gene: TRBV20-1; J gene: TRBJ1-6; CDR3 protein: CSARGQGLSPLHF; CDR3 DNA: TGCAGTGCCAGGGGGCAGGGCCTTTCACCCCTCCACTTT
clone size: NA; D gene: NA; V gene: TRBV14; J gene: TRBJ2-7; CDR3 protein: CASSQDGGYYEQYF; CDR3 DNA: TGTGCCAGCAGCCAAGATGGGGGCTACTACGAGCAGTACTTC
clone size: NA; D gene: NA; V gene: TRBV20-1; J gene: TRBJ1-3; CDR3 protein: CSARDRTGSGNTIYF; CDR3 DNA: TGCAGTGCTAGAGACAGAACCGGGTCTGGAAACACCATATATTTT
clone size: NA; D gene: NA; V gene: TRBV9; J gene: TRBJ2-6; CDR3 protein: CASSVGSPLTF; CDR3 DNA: TGTGCCAGCAGCGTAGGAAGCCCACTGACTTTC
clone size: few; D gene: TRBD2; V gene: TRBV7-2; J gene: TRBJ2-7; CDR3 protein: CASSQVDSGAYEQYF; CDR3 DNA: TGTGCCAGCAGCCAAGTGGATAGCGGGGCCTACGAGCAGTACTTC
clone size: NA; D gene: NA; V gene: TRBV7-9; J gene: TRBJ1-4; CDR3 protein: CASSDGRATNEKLFF; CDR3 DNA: TGTGCCAGCAGCGACGGAAGGGCAACTAATGAAAAACTGTTTTTT
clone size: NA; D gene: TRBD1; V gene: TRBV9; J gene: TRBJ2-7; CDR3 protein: CASSGGTGPEQYF; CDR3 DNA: TGTGCCAGCAGCGGGGGGACAGGGCCCGAGCAGTACTTC
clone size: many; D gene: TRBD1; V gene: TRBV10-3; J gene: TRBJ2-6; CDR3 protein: CAISDRDRGPGANVLTF; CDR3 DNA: TGTGCCATCAGTGACCGGGACAGGGGGCCTGGGGCCAACGTCCTGACTTTC
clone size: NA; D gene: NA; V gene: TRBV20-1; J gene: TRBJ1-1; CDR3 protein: CSAQTENTEAFF; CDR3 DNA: TGCAGTGCACAGACAGAGAACACTGAAGCTTTCTTT